This T cell receptor beta chain came from a study of T cells in Graves' hyperthyroidism and ophthalmopathy. It was RNA transcripts that yielded the amplified TCR beta CDR3 regions. When the TCR CDR3 underwent first-round RT-PCR, the HTBI primer set was used. One entry per CDR3 protein, called by TCRdb with MiXCR from the multiplex PCR reads. The top ten hold approximately 10% of the sample, which has 300,000 to 400,000 distinct CDR3 sequences, approximately 14% seen once. This clonotype was detected many times. CDR3 length: 15 amino acids. Germline lookup yields CDR1 MNHEY and CDR2 SVGEGT. Trimming at V came to 0 bases and at J to 4 bases, leaving 2 bases not matched to a gene.

Sequencing input: blood. This receptor was obtained from a woman aged 55-70 years with Graves' hyperthyroidism. The chain carries TRBV6-2 or TRBV6-3 and TRBJ2-7; 11 bases align to TRBD1. The CDR3 loop is CASSYSGQGGYEQYF. DNA for the CDR3: TGTGCCAGCAGTTACTCGGGACAGGGGGGGTACGAGCAGTACTTC.